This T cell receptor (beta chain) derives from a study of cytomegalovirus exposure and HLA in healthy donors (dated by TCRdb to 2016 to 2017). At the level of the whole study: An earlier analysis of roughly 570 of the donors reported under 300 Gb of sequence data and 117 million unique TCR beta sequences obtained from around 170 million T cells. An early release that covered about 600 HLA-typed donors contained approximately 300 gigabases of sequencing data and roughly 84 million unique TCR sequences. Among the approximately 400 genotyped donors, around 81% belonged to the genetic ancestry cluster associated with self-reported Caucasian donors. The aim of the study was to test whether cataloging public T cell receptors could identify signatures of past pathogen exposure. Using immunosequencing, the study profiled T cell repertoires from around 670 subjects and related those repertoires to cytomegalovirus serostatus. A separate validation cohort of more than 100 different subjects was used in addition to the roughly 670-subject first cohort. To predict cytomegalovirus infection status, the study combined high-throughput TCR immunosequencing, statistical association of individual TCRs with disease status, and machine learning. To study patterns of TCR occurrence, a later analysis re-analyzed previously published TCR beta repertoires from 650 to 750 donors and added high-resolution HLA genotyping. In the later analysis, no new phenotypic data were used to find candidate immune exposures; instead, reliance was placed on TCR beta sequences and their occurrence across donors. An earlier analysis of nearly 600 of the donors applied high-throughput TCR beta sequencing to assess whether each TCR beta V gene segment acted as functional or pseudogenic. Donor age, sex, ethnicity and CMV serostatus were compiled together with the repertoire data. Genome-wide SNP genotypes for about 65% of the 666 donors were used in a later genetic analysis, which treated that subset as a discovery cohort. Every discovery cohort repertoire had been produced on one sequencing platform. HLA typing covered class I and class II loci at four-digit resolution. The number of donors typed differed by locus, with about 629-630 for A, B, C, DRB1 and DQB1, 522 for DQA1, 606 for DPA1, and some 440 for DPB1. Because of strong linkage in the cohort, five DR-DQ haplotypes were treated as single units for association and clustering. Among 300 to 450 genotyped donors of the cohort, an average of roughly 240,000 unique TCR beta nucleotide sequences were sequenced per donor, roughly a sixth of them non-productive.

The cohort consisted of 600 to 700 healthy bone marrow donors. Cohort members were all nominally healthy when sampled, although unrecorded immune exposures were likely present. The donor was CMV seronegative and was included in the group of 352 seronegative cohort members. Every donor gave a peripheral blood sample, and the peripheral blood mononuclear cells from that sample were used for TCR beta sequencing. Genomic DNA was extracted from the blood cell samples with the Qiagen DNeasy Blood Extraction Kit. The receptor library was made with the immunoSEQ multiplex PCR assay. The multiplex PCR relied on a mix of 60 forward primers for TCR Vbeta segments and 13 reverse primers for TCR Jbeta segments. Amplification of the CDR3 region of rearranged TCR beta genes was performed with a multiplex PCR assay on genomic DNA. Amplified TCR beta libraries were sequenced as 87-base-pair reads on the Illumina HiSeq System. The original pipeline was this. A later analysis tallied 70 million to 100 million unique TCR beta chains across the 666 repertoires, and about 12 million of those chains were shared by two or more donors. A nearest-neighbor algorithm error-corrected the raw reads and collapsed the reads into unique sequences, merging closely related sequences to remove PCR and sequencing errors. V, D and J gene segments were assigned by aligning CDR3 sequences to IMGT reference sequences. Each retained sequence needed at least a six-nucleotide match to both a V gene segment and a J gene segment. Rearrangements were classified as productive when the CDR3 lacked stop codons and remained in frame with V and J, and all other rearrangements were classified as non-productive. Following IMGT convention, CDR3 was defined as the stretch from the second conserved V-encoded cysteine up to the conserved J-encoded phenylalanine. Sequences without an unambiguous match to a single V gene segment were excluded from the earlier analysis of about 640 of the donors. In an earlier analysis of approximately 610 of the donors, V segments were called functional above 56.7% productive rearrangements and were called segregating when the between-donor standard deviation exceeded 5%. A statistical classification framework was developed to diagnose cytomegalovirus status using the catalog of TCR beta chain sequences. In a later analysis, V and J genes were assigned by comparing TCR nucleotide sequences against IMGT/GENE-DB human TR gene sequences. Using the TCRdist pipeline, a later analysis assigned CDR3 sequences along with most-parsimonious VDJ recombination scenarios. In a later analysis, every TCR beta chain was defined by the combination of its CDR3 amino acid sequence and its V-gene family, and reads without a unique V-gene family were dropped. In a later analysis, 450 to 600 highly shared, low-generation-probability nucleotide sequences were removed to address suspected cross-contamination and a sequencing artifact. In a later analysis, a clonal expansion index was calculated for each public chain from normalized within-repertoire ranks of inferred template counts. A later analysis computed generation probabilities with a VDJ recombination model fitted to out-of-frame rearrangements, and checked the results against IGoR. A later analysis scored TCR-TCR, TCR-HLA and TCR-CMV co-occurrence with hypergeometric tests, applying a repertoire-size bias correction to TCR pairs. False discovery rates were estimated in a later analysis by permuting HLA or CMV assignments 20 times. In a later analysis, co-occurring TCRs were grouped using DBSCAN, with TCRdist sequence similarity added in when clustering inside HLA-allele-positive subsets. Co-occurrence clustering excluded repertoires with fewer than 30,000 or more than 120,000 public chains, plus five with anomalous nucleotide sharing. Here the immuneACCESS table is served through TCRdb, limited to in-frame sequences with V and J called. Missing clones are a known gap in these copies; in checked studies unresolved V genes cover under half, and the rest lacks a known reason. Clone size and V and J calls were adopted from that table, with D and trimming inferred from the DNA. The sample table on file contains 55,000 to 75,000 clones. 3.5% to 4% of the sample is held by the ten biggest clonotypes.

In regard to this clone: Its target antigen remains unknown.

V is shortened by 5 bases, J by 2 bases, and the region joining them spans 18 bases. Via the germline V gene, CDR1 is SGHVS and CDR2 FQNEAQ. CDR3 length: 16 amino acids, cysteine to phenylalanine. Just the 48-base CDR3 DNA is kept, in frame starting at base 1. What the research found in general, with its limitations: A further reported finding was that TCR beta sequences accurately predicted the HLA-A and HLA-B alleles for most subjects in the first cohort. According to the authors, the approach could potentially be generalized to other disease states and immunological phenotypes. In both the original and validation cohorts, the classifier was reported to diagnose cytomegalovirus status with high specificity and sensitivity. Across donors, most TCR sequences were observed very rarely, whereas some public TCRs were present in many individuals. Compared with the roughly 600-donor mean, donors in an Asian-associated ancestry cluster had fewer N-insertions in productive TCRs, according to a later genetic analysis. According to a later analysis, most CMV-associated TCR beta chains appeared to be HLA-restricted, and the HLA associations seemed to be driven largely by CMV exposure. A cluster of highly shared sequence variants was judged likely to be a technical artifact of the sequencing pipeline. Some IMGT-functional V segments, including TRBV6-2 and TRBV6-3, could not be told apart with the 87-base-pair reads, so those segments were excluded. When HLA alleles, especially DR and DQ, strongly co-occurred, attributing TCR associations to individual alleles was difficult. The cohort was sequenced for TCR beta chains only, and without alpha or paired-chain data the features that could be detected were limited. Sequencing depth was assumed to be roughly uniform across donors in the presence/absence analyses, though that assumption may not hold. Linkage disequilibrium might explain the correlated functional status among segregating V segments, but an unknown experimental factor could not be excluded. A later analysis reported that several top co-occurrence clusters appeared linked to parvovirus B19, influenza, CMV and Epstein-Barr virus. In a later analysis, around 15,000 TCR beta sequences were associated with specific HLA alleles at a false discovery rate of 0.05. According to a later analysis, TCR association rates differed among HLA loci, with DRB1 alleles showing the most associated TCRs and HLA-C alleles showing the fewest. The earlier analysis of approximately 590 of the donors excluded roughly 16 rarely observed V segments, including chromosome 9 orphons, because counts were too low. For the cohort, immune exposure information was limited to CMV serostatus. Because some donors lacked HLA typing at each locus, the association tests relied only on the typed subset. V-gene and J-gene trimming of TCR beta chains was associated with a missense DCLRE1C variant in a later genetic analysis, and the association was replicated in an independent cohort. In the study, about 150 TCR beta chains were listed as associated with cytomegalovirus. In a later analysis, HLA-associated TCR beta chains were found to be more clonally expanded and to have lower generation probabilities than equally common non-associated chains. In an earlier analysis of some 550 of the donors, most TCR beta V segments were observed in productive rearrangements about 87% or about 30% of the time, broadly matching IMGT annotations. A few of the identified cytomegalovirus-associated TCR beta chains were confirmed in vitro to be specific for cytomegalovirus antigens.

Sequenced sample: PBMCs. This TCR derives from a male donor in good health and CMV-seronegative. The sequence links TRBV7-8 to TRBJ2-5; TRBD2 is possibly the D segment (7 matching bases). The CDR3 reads CASSVGGARGQETQYF. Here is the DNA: TGTGCCAGCAGCGTGGGGGGGGCTAGGGGGCAAGAGACCCAGTACTTC.